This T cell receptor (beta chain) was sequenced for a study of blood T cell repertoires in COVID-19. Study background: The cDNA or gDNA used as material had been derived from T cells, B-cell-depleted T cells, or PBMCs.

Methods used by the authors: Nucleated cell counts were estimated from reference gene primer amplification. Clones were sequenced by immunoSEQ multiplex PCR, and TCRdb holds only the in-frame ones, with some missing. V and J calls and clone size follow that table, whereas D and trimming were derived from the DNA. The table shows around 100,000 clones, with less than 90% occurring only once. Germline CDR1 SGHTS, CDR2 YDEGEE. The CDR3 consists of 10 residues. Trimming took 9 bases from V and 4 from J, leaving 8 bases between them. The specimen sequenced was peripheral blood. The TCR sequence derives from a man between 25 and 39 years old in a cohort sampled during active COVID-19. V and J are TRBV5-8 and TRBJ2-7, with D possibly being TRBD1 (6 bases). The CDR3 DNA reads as TGTGCCAATCAGGGGTACGAGCAGTACTTC. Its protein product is CANQGYEQYF.